The source of this T cell receptor beta chain is a study of OX40 agonist ivuxolimab in advanced cancers. The CDR3 runs to 13 residues. Per germline, CDR1 MNHEY and CDR2 SVGAGI. The V end lost 2 bases, the J end lost 4 bases, and 6 bases lay between the germline ends. Clones were read by immunoSEQ multiplex PCR, and TCRdb kept only the in-frame ones, dropping some. The table has roughly 120,000 clones, about nine tenths seen once. V gene TRBV6-5 combines with J gene TRBJ1-3; D not resolved. The sequence derives from an adult with an advanced solid tumor such as melanoma, head and neck, liver or kidney cancer. The material was CD4+ or CD8+ T cells sorted from blood, obtained in a trial of the OX40 agonist ivuxolimab. The CDR3 protein is CASSYSPGNTIYF. CDR3 coding DNA: TGTGCCAGCAGTTACAGCCCCGGAAACACCATATATTTT.